These T cell receptor beta chains were read from a single sample in a study of cytomegalovirus exposure and HLA in healthy donors. Clones were read by immunoSEQ multiplex PCR, and TCRdb kept only the in-frame ones, dropping some. The table shows tens of thousands of clones, with roughly 94% occurring only once. What was sequenced was PBMCs. The receptors derive from a man aged 18 to 29 in good health and CMV-seropositive. Both conserved end residues are part of each CDR3. A D gene is named only where the DNA matches it firmly. Clone size is not always given. Where it is, it says once, few, many or a class for expanded clones.

CDR3nt: TGTGCCAGCAGTTCGAGCTCCTACAATGAGCAGTTCTTC
CDR3aa: CASSSSSYNEQFF
abundance: NA
v_gene: TRBV6-6
j_gene: TRBJ2-1
d_gene: NA

CDR3nt: TGTGCCAGCAGCTTGTATAACAGGGGGCAAGAGACCCAGTACTTC
CDR3aa: CASSLYNRGQETQYF
abundance: NA
v_gene: TRBV5-6
j_gene: TRBJ2-5
d_gene: TRBD1

CDR3nt: TGTGCCAGCAGTTTTTATACCAGCACAGGCTACAATGAGCAGTTCTTC
CDR3aa: CASSFYTSTGYNEQFF
abundance: once
v_gene: TRBV27
j_gene: TRBJ2-1
d_gene: NA

CDR3nt: TGTGCCAGCAGCTTAGTTTCAGGGGGCAACACTGAAGCTTTCTTT
CDR3aa: CASSLVSGGNTEAFF
abundance: NA
v_gene: TRBV7-9
j_gene: TRBJ1-1
d_gene: TRBD1

CDR3nt: TGTGCCAGCAGCGTCAATAGGGCGGGTTCCTACAATGAGCAGTTCTTC
CDR3aa: CASSVNRAGSYNEQFF
abundance: NA
v_gene: TRBV9
j_gene: TRBJ2-1
d_gene: NA

CDR3nt: TGTGCCAGCAGTTTCCTGAGCGGGATCGCCTACAATGAGCAGTTCTTC
CDR3aa: CASSFLSGIAYNEQFF
abundance: NA
v_gene: TRBV28
j_gene: TRBJ2-1
d_gene: TRBD2

CDR3nt: TGTGCCAGCAGCCATACTCAGGAAGGGACAGGGGGCTACGAGCAGTACTTC
CDR3aa: CASSHTQEGTGGYEQYF
abundance: once
v_gene: TRBV7-9
j_gene: TRBJ2-7
d_gene: TRBD1

CDR3nt: TGTGCCAGCAGTTTAGTCGTCAGGGCCCATCAGCCCCAGCATTTT
CDR3aa: CASSLVVRAHQPQHF
abundance: NA
v_gene: TRBV27
j_gene: TRBJ1-5
d_gene: NA

CDR3nt: TGTGCCAGTAGTATGACATACAATCAGCCCCAGCATTTT
CDR3aa: CASSMTYNQPQHF
abundance: NA
v_gene: TRBV19
j_gene: TRBJ1-5
d_gene: NA

CDR3nt: TGTGCCAGCAGTGATTTTTCGGACAGCTATGGCTACACCTTC
CDR3aa: CASSDFSDSYGYTF
abundance: NA
v_gene: TRBV2
j_gene: TRBJ1-2
d_gene: NA

CDR3nt: TGTGCCAGCAGCTTCCGGGAGTCCTACGAGCAGTACTTC
CDR3aa: CASSFRESYEQYF
abundance: NA
v_gene: TRBV9
j_gene: TRBJ2-7
d_gene: NA

CDR3nt: TGCGCCAGCAGCCAAGATATGGGGACTGGTGAGCAGTTCTTC
CDR3aa: CASSQDMGTGEQFF
abundance: once
v_gene: TRBV4-3
j_gene: TRBJ2-1
d_gene: NA

CDR3nt: TGCGCCAGCAGCTTGGGACACGGAGGGGACACCGGGGAGCTGTTTTTT
CDR3aa: CASSLGHGGDTGELFF
abundance: NA
v_gene: TRBV5-1
j_gene: TRBJ2-2
d_gene: NA

CDR3nt: TGTGCCAGCAGACCTCGCGGGGGCTCCTACAATGAGCAGTTCTTC
CDR3aa: CASRPRGGSYNEQFF
abundance: NA
v_gene: TRBV27
j_gene: TRBJ2-1
d_gene: TRBD2

CDR3nt: TGCGCCAGCAGCCAAGACGGCTGGGCCACAGATACGCAGTATTTT
CDR3aa: CASSQDGWATDTQYF
abundance: NA
v_gene: TRBV4-3
j_gene: TRBJ2-3
d_gene: NA

CDR3nt: TGTGCCAGCAGCGTAAGGGGGTTAGCGGGGGGCCCTCGCACAGATACGCAGTATTTT
CDR3aa: CASSVRGLAGGPRTDTQYF
abundance: NA
v_gene: TRBV9
j_gene: TRBJ2-3
d_gene: TRBD2

CDR3nt: TGTGCCAGCAGCCCCGGGACAGGGATCCGAGGTCCTGAAGCTTTCTTT
CDR3aa: CASSPGTGIRGPEAFF
abundance: NA
v_gene: TRBV21-1
j_gene: TRBJ1-1
d_gene: NA

CDR3nt: TGTGCCAGCAGTGTAGAGAGGTCTGCTGGAAACACCATATATTTT
CDR3aa: CASSVERSAGNTIYF
abundance: NA
v_gene: TRBV6-1
j_gene: TRBJ1-3
d_gene: NA

CDR3nt: TGTGCCTGGACCGTCCCGGGAGAGGACACCGGGGAGCTGTTTTTT
CDR3aa: CAWTVPGEDTGELFF
abundance: NA
v_gene: TRBV30
j_gene: TRBJ2-2
d_gene: NA

CDR3nt: TGTGCCAGCTCACCACAGGCAGGGGGCTATATTTACGAGCAGTACTTC
CDR3aa: CASSPQAGGYIYEQYF
abundance: NA
v_gene: TRBV18
j_gene: TRBJ2-7
d_gene: TRBD1